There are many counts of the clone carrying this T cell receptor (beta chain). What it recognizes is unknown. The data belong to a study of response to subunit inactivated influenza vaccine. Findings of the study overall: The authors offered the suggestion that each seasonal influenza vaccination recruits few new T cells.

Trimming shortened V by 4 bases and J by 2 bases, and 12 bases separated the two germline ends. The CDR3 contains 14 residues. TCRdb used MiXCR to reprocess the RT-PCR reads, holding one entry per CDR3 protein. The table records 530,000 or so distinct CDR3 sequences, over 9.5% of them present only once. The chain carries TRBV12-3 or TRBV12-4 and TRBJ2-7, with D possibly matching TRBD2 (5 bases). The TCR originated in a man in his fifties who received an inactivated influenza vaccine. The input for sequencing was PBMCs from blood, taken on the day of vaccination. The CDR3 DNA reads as TGTGCCAGCAGTTGGCGGCGGCGGGCCTACGAGCAGTACTTC. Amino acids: CASSWRRRAYEQYF.